These T cell receptor beta chains were read from a single sample in a study of cytomegalovirus exposure and HLA in healthy donors. Sequenced by immunoSEQ multiplex PCR; TCRdb stores in-frame clones only, minus some. The repertoire holds about 120,000 clones, with roughly 70% as singletons. The sample consisted of PBMCs. These receptors were taken from a woman between 40 and 50 years old in good health and CMV-seropositive. Both conserved end residues are part of each CDR3. A D gene is named only where the DNA matches it firmly. Clone sizes are given selectively: once, few, many, or a class where the clone is expanded.

size	V	D	J	CDR3	DNA
.	TRBV5-4	.	TRBJ1-3	CASSLSGVSGNTIYF	TGTGCCAGCAGCTTGAGCGGGGTCTCTGGAAACACCATATATTTT
few	TRBV9	.	TRBJ1-4	CASSPTDKDLFF	TGTGCCAGCAGCCCAACGGACAAAGACCTGTTTTTT
few	TRBV5-1	TRBD1	TRBJ1-2	CASSLVPGGGGYTF	TGCGCCAGCAGCTTGGTTCCAGGGGGCGGTGGCTACACCTTC
.	TRBV5-6	.	TRBJ1-2	CASSLRGGGHGYTF	TGTGCCAGCAGCTTGCGTGGAGGAGGGCATGGCTACACCTTC
.	TRBV28	.	TRBJ1-1	CASTTAEGRYRAEAFF	TGTGCCAGCACCACCGCGGAGGGGCGCTACCGGGCTGAAGCTTTCTTT
.	TRBV12-5	TRBD1	TRBJ1-1	CASAKGVTGSEAFF	TGTGCTAGTGCAAAAGGGGTGACAGGGTCTGAAGCTTTCTTT
.	TRBV7-2	.	TRBJ1-1	CASSREFNTEAFF	TGTGCCAGCAGCCGGGAGTTTAACACTGAAGCTTTCTTT
once	TRBV28	.	TRBJ1-1	CASGIGATEAFF	TGTGCCAGCGGGATTGGGGCAACTGAAGCTTTCTTT
.	TRBV7-9	.	TRBJ1-4	CASSQNEKLFF	TGTGCCAGCAGCCAGAATGAAAAACTGTTTTTT
.	TRBV13	TRBD1	TRBJ1-2	CASSPGQGSTDGYTF	TGTGCCAGCAGCCCCGGACAGGGAAGTACCGATGGCTACACCTTC
.	TRBV5-6	TRBD1	TRBJ1-2	CASSLRGQGASGYTF	TGTGCCAGCAGCTTACGGGGACAGGGGGCCTCTGGCTACACCTTC
few	TRBV5-6	.	TRBJ2-2	CASSLGGSGNTGELFF	TGTGCCAGCAGCTTGGGTGGTAGCGGGAACACCGGGGAGCTGTTTTTT
.	TRBV4-3	.	TRBJ2-7	CASSQDKGTRTYEQYF	TGCGCCAGCAGCCAAGATAAGGGGACACGAACCTACGAGCAGTACTTC
few	TRBV6-1	.	TRBJ1-2	CASSEAPTGAYGYTF	TGTGCCAGCAGTGAAGCGCCAACAGGTGCCTATGGCTACACCTTC
.	TRBV7-2	.	TRBJ1-6	CASSLISPSGNSPLHF	TGTGCCAGCAGCTTAATCTCGCCGTCGGGTAATTCACCCCTCCACTTT
.	TRBV30	.	TRBJ1-2	CAWSTGLGPQNSNRSYTF	TGTGCCTGGAGTACAGGGTTGGGACCCCAAAACTCAAACAGGAGCTACACCTTC
.	TRBV6-5	.	TRBJ1-1	CASTQGLLNTEAFF	TGTGCCAGCACTCAGGGGCTTCTGAACACTGAAGCTTTCTTT
.	TRBV30	TRBD1	TRBJ2-7	CAWGQAPYEQYF	TGTGCCTGGGGACAGGCCCCCTACGAGCAGTACTTC
.	TRBV7-6	.	TRBJ1-6	CASSFRRADYNSPLHF	TGTGCCAGCAGCTTTCGGAGGGCAGACTATAATTCACCCCTCCACTTT
few	TRBV30	.	TRBJ1-1	CATRRGRSTEAFF	TGTGCCACCCGGCGGGGGCGAAGCACTGAAGCTTTCTTT
.	TRBV15	.	TRBJ1-3	CATKGGGYSGNTIYF	TGTGCCACCAAAGGTGGGGGCTACTCTGGAAACACCATATATTTT
.	TRBV10-3	.	TRBJ1-2	CAISALLLQAIANYGYTF	TGTGCCATCAGTGCCCTCCTCCTACAGGCGATCGCTAACTATGGCTACACCTTC
few	TRBV29-1	.	TRBJ2-3	CSVEGLLATDTQYF	TGCAGCGTTGAAGGCTTACTAGCTACAGATACGCAGTATTTT
.	TRBV9	TRBD2	TRBJ2-1	CASSGTSGRYEQFF	TGTGCCAGCAGCGGGACTAGCGGGAGATATGAGCAGTTCTTC
.	TRBV27	TRBD2	TRBJ2-1	CASSLLGLAEQFF	TGTGCCAGCAGTTTATTGGGACTAGCGGAGCAGTTCTTC
.	TRBV5-6	.	TRBJ1-5	CASSVWTVRGNQPQHF	TGTGCCAGCAGCGTATGGACAGTTCGTGGCAATCAGCCCCAGCATTTT
.	TRBV7-9	TRBD2	TRBJ2-7	CASSFSGTEQYF	TGTGCCAGCAGCTTTAGCGGGACGGAGCAGTACTTC
.	TRBV9	TRBD1	TRBJ2-2	CASSLSRLSGGGSGELFF	TGTGCCAGCAGCCTCTCGAGACTTTCAGGGGGCGGATCCGGGGAGCTGTTTTTT
.	TRBV19	.	TRBJ1-2	CASSSLRYNYGYTF	TGTGCCAGTAGTTCCTTGAGATACAACTATGGCTACACCTTC
few	TRBV4-1	TRBD1	TRBJ1-5	CASSQVEDLRGQGYWTQHF	TGCGCCAGCAGCCAAGTCGAGGATTTACGGGGACAGGGCTATTGGACCCAGCATTTT
.	TRBV5-4	TRBD1	TRBJ1-1	CASSLQTGWAEAFF	TGTGCCAGCAGCCTCCAGACAGGGTGGGCTGAAGCTTTCTTT
.	TRBV25-1	TRBD2	TRBJ2-7	CASSEYFVGASGSYEQYF	TGTGCCAGCAGTGAATATTTTGTTGGGGCTAGCGGGAGCTACGAGCAGTACTTC
.	TRBV6-5	.	TRBJ2-5	CASSRLSGQETQYF	TGTGCCAGCAGCCGCCTCAGCGGCCAAGAGACCCAGTACTTC
.	TRBV19	TRBD1	TRBJ1-1	CASSTGQGNTEAFF	TGTGCCAGTAGTACGGGACAGGGGAACACTGAAGCTTTCTTT
.	TRBV2	.	TRBJ2-3	CASEASTSTDTQYF	TGTGCCAGCGAGGCCAGCACTAGCACAGATACGCAGTATTTT
.	TRBV9	.	TRBJ2-7	CASSVKGGQWDEQYF	TGTGCCAGCAGCGTCAAAGGGGGACAATGGGACGAGCAGTACTTC
.	TRBV28	TRBD1	TRBJ2-7	CASSLRQGLLTYEQYF	TGTGCCAGCAGTTTACGACAGGGTCTGCTGACCTACGAGCAGTACTTC
.	TRBV18	.	TRBJ2-3	CASSPATGGDTQYF	TGTGCCAGCTCACCCGCGACCGGGGGAGATACGCAGTATTTT
.	TRBV4-2	TRBD2	TRBJ2-1	CASSHEAAAGSYNEQFF	TGTGCCAGCAGCCACGAGGCTGCAGCGGGATCATACAATGAGCAGTTCTTC
.	TRBV28	TRBD1	TRBJ1-2	CASSLSGTGTASGGYTF	TGTGCCAGCAGTCTCTCGGGGACAGGGACTGCTTCGGGTGGCTACACCTTC
.	TRBV19	TRBD1	TRBJ2-7	CASSIKGTGHYEQYF	TGTGCCAGTAGTATCAAAGGGACAGGCCACTACGAGCAGTACTTC
.	TRBV19	.	TRBJ2-7	CASSYDSFYEQYF	TGTGCCAGTAGTTACGACAGTTTCTACGAGCAGTACTTC
.	TRBV5-4	TRBD1	TRBJ2-5	CASSLFVGQGSETQYF	TGTGCCAGCAGCTTGTTTGTGGGACAGGGATCAGAGACCCAGTACTTC
.	TRBV6-5	TRBD2	TRBJ2-1	CASSYRTSGRPDEQFF	TGTGCCAGCAGTTATAGGACTAGTGGACGCCCGGATGAGCAGTTCTTC
.	TRBV30	TRBD1	TRBJ1-4	CAWGTGSEKLFF	TGTGCCTGGGGGACAGGATCGGAAAAACTGTTTTTT
.	TRBV6-5	TRBD1	TRBJ1-5	CASSLTGGNQPQHF	TGTGCCAGCAGTTTGACAGGGGGTAATCAGCCCCAGCATTTT
.	TRBV28	TRBD1	TRBJ2-7	CASTSTGTGGFSYEQYF	TGTGCCAGCACCTCGACCGGGACAGGGGGCTTCTCCTACGAGCAGTACTTC
.	TRBV30	.	TRBJ1-2	CAWSVRGESYGYTF	TGTGCCTGGAGTGTACGAGGCGAGTCCTATGGCTACACCTTC
.	TRBV4-1	.	TRBJ1-6	CASSQDEAASYNSPLHF	TGCGCCAGCAGCCAAGATGAGGCAGCATCCTATAATTCACCCCTCCACTTT
once	TRBV5-1	TRBD1	TRBJ2-3	CASSLEGQGAPDTQYF	TGCGCCAGCAGCTTGGAGGGACAGGGGGCCCCAGATACGCAGTATTTT
.	TRBV11-2	.	TRBJ1-1	CASSLGWADRKYMNTEAFF	TGTGCCAGCAGCTTAGGATGGGCGGACAGAAAGTACATGAACACTGAAGCTTTCTTT
.	TRBV2	TRBD2	TRBJ2-3	CASRELNSGSADTQYF	TGTGCCAGCAGGGAACTGAATAGCGGGAGCGCAGATACGCAGTATTTT
few	TRBV7-2	.	TRBJ2-4	CASSLMAARGENIQYF	TGTGCCAGCAGCTTAATGGCTGCGCGGGGTGAAAACATTCAGTACTTC